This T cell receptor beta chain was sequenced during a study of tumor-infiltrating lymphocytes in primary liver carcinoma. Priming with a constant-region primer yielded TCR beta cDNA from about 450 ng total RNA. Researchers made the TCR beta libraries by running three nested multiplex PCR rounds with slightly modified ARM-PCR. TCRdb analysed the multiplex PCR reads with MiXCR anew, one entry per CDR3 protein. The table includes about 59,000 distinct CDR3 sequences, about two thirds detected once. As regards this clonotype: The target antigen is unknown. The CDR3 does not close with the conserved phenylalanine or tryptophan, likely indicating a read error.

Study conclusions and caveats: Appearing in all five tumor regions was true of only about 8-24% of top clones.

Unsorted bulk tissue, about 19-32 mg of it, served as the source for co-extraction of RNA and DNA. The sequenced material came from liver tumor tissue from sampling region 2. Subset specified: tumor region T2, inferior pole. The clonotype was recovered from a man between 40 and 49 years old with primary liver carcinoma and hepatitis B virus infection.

This chain's CDR3 is CASSKTPGRGEESQYS. The CDR3 DNA follows: TGTGCCAGCAGCAAAACTCCTGGCAGGGGGGAAGAGAGCCAGTACTCC. The chain is built from TRBV11-2 and TRBJ2-5, with a tentative D call TRBD1 (7 bases). The CDR3 extends over 16 amino acids. Per germline, CDR1 SGHAT and CDR2 FQNNGV.